Described below is a single TCR beta chain sequence and its context. As yet, its antigen is unknown. These data belong to a study of shared clonotypes between healthy human individuals. General study findings and limits: Shared clonotypes across all four donors exceeded non-shared ones in generation probability.

When replicate PCRs were run on sorted subsets, they used 200 to 250 ng DNA, some 33,000 T cell genomes. Profiled with immunoSEQ multiplex PCR; TCRdb holds only in-frame clones, not every one. The sample includes roughly 2,500,000 clones, 80% to 95% of them seen just once. Looked up from germline, CDR1 is SGDLS and CDR2 is YYNGEE. V lost 4 bases, J lost 5 bases, and 13 bases lay in between. The CDR3 runs 14 residues. Both subsets, CD45RA+ naive and CD45RA-negative memory, were split from the CD4+ cells. The TCR was taken from a young man in good health. Some clones in this sample may be carry-over from other donors' samples. The chain links TRBV9 to TRBJ2-1; the D call may be TRBD1 or TRBD2 (5 bases each). The sequenced sample consisted of naive CD4+ T cells from PBMCs. Stated subset: CD45RA+ positively selected. The CDR3 region has the DNA TGTGCCAGCAGCACCCGAGGGGCAGACAATGAGCAGTTCTTC. Translated: CASSTRGADNEQFF.